These 5 T cell receptor beta chains share one sample of origin, sequenced in a study of monozygotic twins with inflammatory bowel disease (dated 2019 in TCRdb). Libraries were prepared through 5' RACE. TCRdb shows the sequencer as Illumina HiSeq 2500. TCRdb reprocessed the reads; each CDR3 protein sequence makes one entry, and DNA is unavailable. In this sample's table one finds over 35,000 distinct CDR3 sequences. The ten largest make up less than 6.5% of the sample. Sequencing was done on a sample of blood. The receptors were sampled from a human donor with ulcerative colitis or Crohn's disease, or a healthy co-twin of an affected twin (not recorded which).

The V and J genes are TRBV5-1 and TRBJ2-5; the D gene TCRdb calls, TRBD2, cannot be checked with no DNA. The CDR3 is made up of 13 amino acids. Per the germline V gene, CDR1 is SGHRS and CDR2 is YFSETQ. CDR3: CASSLLSGETQYF.

The chain employs TRBV12-5 and TRBJ2-4; the D call of TRBD2 rests on TCRdb alone, since no DNA is present to check it. The CDR3 is 12 residues long. CDR1 LGHNT and CDR2 FRNRAP come from the germline V gene. The CDR3 sequence: CASGLQPSTQYF.

The chain employs TRBV7-2 and TRBJ2-2; TCRdb lists TRBD1, though no DNA is available to test this call. The CDR3 loop spans 14 amino acids. Germline loops: CDR1 SGHTA, CDR2 FQGNSA. The CDR3 sequence is CASRGGPNTGELFF.

This chain links TRBV28 with TRBJ2-5. Germline V gives CDR1 MDHEN, CDR2 SYDVKM. The CDR3 has 13 residues. CDR3: CASSGSAGETQYF.

The V call is TRBV4-1, the J call TRBJ2-4. Germline assignment: CDR1 MGHRA and CDR2 YSYEKL. CDR3 length equals 15 residues. CDR3 residues: CASSHPDGAKNIQYF.